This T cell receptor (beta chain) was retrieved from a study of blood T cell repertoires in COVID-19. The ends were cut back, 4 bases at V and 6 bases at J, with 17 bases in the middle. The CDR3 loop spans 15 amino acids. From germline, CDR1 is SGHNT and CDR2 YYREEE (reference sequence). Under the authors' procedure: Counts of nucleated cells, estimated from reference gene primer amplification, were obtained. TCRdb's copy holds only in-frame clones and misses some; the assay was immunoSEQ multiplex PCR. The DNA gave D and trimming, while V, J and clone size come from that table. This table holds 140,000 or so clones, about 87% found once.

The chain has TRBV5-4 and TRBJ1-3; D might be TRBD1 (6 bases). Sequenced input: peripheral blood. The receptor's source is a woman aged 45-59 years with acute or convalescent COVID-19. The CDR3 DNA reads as TGTGCCAGCAGCAAGGACAGAATCGGTGAAAACACCATATATTTT. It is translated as CASSKDRIGENTIYF.